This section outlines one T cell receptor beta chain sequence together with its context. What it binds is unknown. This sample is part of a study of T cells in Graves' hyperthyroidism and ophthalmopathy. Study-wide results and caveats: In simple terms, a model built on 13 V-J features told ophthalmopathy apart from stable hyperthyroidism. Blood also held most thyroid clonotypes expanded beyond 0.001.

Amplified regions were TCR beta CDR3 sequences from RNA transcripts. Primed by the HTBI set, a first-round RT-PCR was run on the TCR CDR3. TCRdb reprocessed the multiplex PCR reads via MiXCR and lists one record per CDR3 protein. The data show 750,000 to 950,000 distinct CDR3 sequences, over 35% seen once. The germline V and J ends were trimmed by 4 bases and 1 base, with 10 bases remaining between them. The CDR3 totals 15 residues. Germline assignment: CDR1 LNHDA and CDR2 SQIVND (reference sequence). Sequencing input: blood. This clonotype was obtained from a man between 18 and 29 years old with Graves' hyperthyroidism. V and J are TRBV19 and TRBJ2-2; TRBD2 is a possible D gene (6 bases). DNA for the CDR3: TGTGCCAGTAGTACCCGAGCGGGGAACACCGGGGAGCTGTTTTTT. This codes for CASSTRAGNTGELFF.